The entry below describes one T cell receptor (beta chain). The data derive from a study of control samples from healthy donors and cancer patients. This CDR3 contains 15 residues. The V and J ends lost 1 base and 4 bases respectively, with 12 bases between them. Germline CDR1 reads LGHNA; CDR2 reads YSLEER. Method: immunoSEQ multiplex PCR; TCRdb's copy keeps in-frame clones and lacks some. The table includes about 59,000 clones, more than 85% detected once. The chain is built from TRBV4-3 and TRBJ2-3; the D gene is possibly TRBD2 (7 bases). Sequencing input: PBMCs. The receptor was derived from a middle-aged man with colorectal cancer. DNA for the CDR3: TGCGCCAGCAGCCAAGGGGGGGGCCAGGCAGATACGCAGTATTTT. Its protein is CASSQGGGQADTQYF.